The sequence of this T cell receptor beta chain was determined in a study of blood T cell repertoires in COVID-19. About the research overall: Some COVID-19 samples were acute and others convalescent; all came from the United States, Italy and Spain. PBMCs, B-cell-depleted T cells, or T cells were the source of the cDNA or gDNA that made up the material.

Germline V lookup: CDR1 LNHDA, CDR2 SQIVND (reference sequence). V dropped 7 bases and J dropped 7; count of bases not matched to a gene: 11. The CDR3 is 15 amino acids. In the study's own analysis: From reference gene primer amplification, estimates of nucleated cell counts were derived. The assay was immunoSEQ multiplex PCR, and TCRdb's table has in-frame clones only and misses some. The V and J calls and clone size are taken from that table; D and trimming were inferred from the DNA. The table lists around 92,000 clones, less than 85% of them singletons. Patients at the Seattle site were enrolled during active infection and followed longitudinally.

The sequenced material came from peripheral blood. The rearrangement links TRBV19 to TRBJ2-1; 9 nucleotides align to TRBD2. The sequence was collected from a man aged 65-85 years with COVID-19, enrolled during active disease. CDR3 loop: CASTLRAGGDNEQFF. The CDR3 coding sequence is TGTGCCAGTACATTGCGAGCGGGAGGAGATAATGAGCAGTTCTTC.